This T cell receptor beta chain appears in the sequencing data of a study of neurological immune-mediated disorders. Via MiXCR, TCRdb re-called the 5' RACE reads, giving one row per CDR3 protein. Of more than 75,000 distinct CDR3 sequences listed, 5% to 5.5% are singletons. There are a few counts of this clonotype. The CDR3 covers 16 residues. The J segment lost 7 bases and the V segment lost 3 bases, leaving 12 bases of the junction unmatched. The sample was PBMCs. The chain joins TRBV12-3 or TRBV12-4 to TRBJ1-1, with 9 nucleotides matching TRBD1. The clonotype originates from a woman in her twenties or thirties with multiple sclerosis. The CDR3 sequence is CASSFAAGTGLYEAFF. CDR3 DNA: TGTGCCAGCAGTTTTGCAGCCGGGACAGGGCTATATGAAGCTTTCTTT.